A single sample gave rise to the 10 T cell receptor beta chains below, sequenced in a study of T cells in Graves' hyperthyroidism and ophthalmopathy. Amplification of TCR beta CDR3 regions was performed using RNA transcripts as template. Initially, a first-round RT-PCR of the TCR CDR3 employed the HTBI primer set. TCRdb passed the multiplex PCR reads through MiXCR, listing each CDR3 protein once. The sample carries roughly 500,000 distinct CDR3 sequences, 16% recorded once. Sequencing was done on a sample of blood. These TCRs come from a woman under 40 with Graves' ophthalmopathy.

This clonotype was detected a few times. This chain connects TRBV7-2 to TRBJ2-7; 10 nucleotides line up with TRBD2. This CDR3 region has 17 residues. The V gene end was trimmed by 1 base and the J gene end by 0 bases; junction bases not matched to a gene: 6. CDR1 SGHTA and CDR2 FQGNSA come from the germline V gene. CDR3 sequence reads: CASSLGPGLAISYEQYF. In nucleotides, the CDR3 is TGTGCCAGCAGCTTAGGCCCGGGACTAGCGATCTCCTACGAGCAGTACTTC.

This clonotype was seen at least ten times. The chain carries TRBV3-1 and TRBJ1-5; 9 bases are a match to TRBD1. The CDR3 has 14 amino acids. V trimming: 1 base; J trimming: 6 bases; junction bases outside the gene matches: 1. Germline CDR1 LGHDT, CDR2 YNNKEL (reference sequence). The CDR3 spells CASSQGTGVQPQHF. The CDR3 DNA reads as TGTGCCAGCAGCCAAGGGACAGGGGTTCAGCCCCAGCATTTT. Looking up the rest from reference TRBV3-1 and TRBJ1-5 gives the full variable domain: DTAVSQTPKYLVTQMGNDKSIKCEQNLGHDTMYWYKQDSKKFLKIMFSYNNKELIINETVPNRFSPKSPDKAHLNLHINSLELGDSAVYFCASSQGTGVQPQHFGDGTRLSIL.

This clonotype turned up a few times. This chain links TRBV28 with TRBJ2-1; 11 nucleotides match TRBD2. V lost 5 bases to trimming and J lost 4 bases; unmatched junction nucleotides: 4. The CDR3 has 15 amino acids. The germline CDR1 and CDR2 sequences are MDHEN and SYDVKM. DNA of the CDR3: TGTGCCAGCAGTGAGACTAGCGGGAAATACAATGAGCAGTTCTTC. It encodes CASSETSGKYNEQFF. The whole variable domain, remainder taken from reference TRBV28 and TRBJ2-1, is DVKVTQSSRYLVKRTGEKVFLECVQDMDHENMFWYRQDPGLGLRLIYFSYDVKMKEKGDIPEGYSVSREKKERFSLILESASTNQTSMYLCASSETSGKYNEQFFGPGTRLTVL.

The gene calls are TRBV5-5 and TRBJ1-5, with no clear D. This CDR3 is built from 13 residues. Germline V gene data show CDR1 as SGHKS and CDR2 as YYEKEE (reference sequence). Trimming pared 4 bases from V and 3 bases from J, leaving 8 bases between. CDR3 sequence reads: CASSGIPNQPQHF. The CDR3, as DNA: TGTGCCAGCAGCGGAATACCCAATCAGCCCCAGCATTTT.

J is TRBJ2-1 and V is TRBV20-1; 9 bases match TRBD2. Looked up from germline, CDR1 is DFQATT and CDR2 is SNEGSKA (reference sequence). V dropped 1 base and J dropped 6; count of bases not matched to a gene: 1. The CDR3 is 13 amino acids. The CDR3 is CSARVLAGNEQFF. CDR3 sequence (DNA): TGCAGTGCTAGAGTACTAGCGGGCAATGAGCAGTTCTTC.

This clonotype was seen ten or more times. The rearrangement joins TRBV12-3 or TRBV12-4 to TRBJ1-1, with 7 bases aligning to TRBD1. The CDR3 is 15 amino acids. J lost 1 base, V lost 5 bases, and 7 bases had no gene match. CDR3 residues: CASSPSDRANTEAFF. As DNA, the CDR3 is TGTGCCAGCAGTCCAAGCGACAGGGCGAACACTGAAGCTTTCTTT.

The chain joins TRBV4-1 to TRBJ2-6; D might be TRBD2 (5 bases). Germline CDR1 reads MGHRA; CDR2 reads YSYEKL. Trimming removed 3 bases from V and 0 bases from J, with 12 bases in between. This CDR3 has 17 residues. This CDR3 reads CASSQYGLDSGANVLTF. The CDR3, as DNA: TGCGCCAGCAGCCAGTACGGACTGGACTCTGGGGCCAACGTCCTGACTTTC.

This clonotype was counted only a few times. The chain carries TRBV28 and TRBJ1-2, with D possibly TRBD1 on 6 matching bases. V was trimmed by 5 bases and J by 7 bases, leaving 14 bases between them. CDR3 size: 13 residues. CDR1 is MDHEN, CDR2 SYDVKM, per germline. CDR3 region: CASSRGGAGGYTF. Here the CDR3 DNA reads TGTGCCAGCAGTAGAGGGGGGGCGGGTGGCTACACCTTC.

The chain has TRBV6-1 and TRBJ2-3, with 12 bases lining up with TRBD1. Germline CDR1 and CDR2: MNHNS and SASEGT. The CDR3 extends over 14 amino acids. The trim removed 6 bases at V and 7 bases at J, leaving 5 bases unmatched. The CDR3 region has the DNA TGTGCCAGCAGGGGGACAGGGGGCGTGAATACGCAGTATTTT. Protein sequence: CASRGTGGVNTQYF.

This clonotype was picked up many times. The chain couples TRBV6-1 to TRBJ2-7, with D unclear. V lost 1 base, J lost 2 bases, and 12 bases lay in between. The CDR3 runs 15 residues. From germline, CDR1 is MNHNS and CDR2 SASEGT. DNA for the CDR3: TGTGCCAGCAGTGAAGGAATGGCACTGACCTACGAGCAGTACTTC. It translates to CASSEGMALTYEQYF.